Listed below are T cell receptor beta chains from one sample, sequenced in a study of memory CD4+ T cells and cytomegalovirus serostatus. Sequencing used immunoSEQ multiplex PCR; TCRdb keeps in-frame clones, though not all of them. The sample shows tens of thousands of clones, roughly four fifths of them seen only once. The source material was memory CD4+ T cells from blood. The origin of the receptors is an adult in good health and CMV-seronegative. The CDR3 runs from the conserved cysteine through the conserved F or W. Fields, in order: CDR3 protein, CDR3 DNA, V gene, J gene, CDR3 length, D gene, clone size. D genes are given only for firm matches. Where a row states a size, it is once, few, many or the class of an expanded clone; other rows omit it.

CASSLPAAYGYTF	TGTGCCAGCAGCTTGCCAGCCGCATATGGCTACACCTTC	TRBV5-7	TRBJ1-2	13	.	.
CASSPGVGETQYF	TGTGCCAGCTCACCAGGGGTAGGGGAGACCCAGTACTTC	TRBV18	TRBJ2-5	13	.	.
CASSPGLAGLKQFF	TGTGCCAGCAGCCCCGGACTAGCGGGGCTAAAGCAGTTCTTC	TRBV7-9	TRBJ2-1	14	TRBD2	.
CASSVGRGGSPLHF	TGTGCCAGCAGCGTAGGCAGGGGAGGATCACCCCTCCACTTT	TRBV9	TRBJ1-6	14	.	.
CASSSASTGELFF	TGTGCCAGCAGCTCGGCTAGCACCGGGGAGCTGTTTTTT	TRBV5-4	TRBJ2-2	13	.	once
CATSKEARRLHSAYEQYF	TGTGCCACCAGCAAAGAAGCTCGGAGGCTCCATAGTGCCTACGAGCAGTACTTC	TRBV15	TRBJ2-7	18	.	.
CASSARGLSSYNEQFF	TGTGCCAGCAGCGCCCGGGGACTCAGCTCCTACAATGAGCAGTTCTTC	TRBV9	TRBJ2-1	16	.	few
CASSLTDNYEQYF	TGCGCCAGCAGCTTGACGGACAACTACGAGCAGTACTTC	TRBV5-1	TRBJ2-7	13	.	.
CASSLAGTINEKLFF	TGCGCCAGCAGCTTGGCAGGAACCATCAATGAAAAACTGTTTTTT	TRBV5-1	TRBJ1-4	15	.	.
CASSLSIISRRQETQYF	TGCGCCAGCAGCTTGTCAATTATCAGCCGGAGGCAAGAGACCCAGTACTTC	TRBV5-1	TRBJ2-5	17	.	once
CASSLTTSSGANVLTF	TGTGCCAGCAGCTTAACTACAAGCTCTGGGGCCAACGTCCTGACTTTC	TRBV7-3	TRBJ2-6	16	.	.
CASSTGQGYSLAGVEWQETQYF	TGTGCCAGTAGTACCGGACAGGGCTACTCTCTAGCGGGAGTGGAATGGCAAGAGACCCAGTACTTC	TRBV19	TRBJ2-5	22	TRBD2	.
CASSSRRESVGEKLFF	TGTGCCAGCAGTTCGAGACGGGAGTCAGTGGGTGAAAAACTGTTTTTT	TRBV28	TRBJ1-4	16	.	.
CASSMRGAETQYF	TGTGCCAGTAGTATGCGGGGGGCGGAGACGCAGTATTTT	TRBV19	TRBJ2-3	13	TRBD2	.
CSVQADLNQPQHF	TGCAGCGTTCAAGCGGACCTTAATCAGCCCCAGCATTTT	TRBV29-1	TRBJ1-5	13	.	.
CASSSKGGNQPQHF	TGTGCCAGCAGTTCAAAGGGGGGCAATCAGCCCCAGCATTTT	TRBV6-6	TRBJ1-5	14	.	once
CASSPATGGNNEQFF	TGTGCCAGCTCACCGGCTACGGGGGGAAACAATGAGCAGTTCTTC	TRBV18	TRBJ2-1	15	TRBD2	.
CASSPLGIGGRSTDTQYF	TGTGCCAGCTCACCACTCGGAATTGGAGGGCGAAGCACAGATACGCAGTATTTT	TRBV18	TRBJ2-3	18	.	.
CASSPGGDQETQYF	TGTGCCAGCAGCCCAGGGGGGGATCAAGAGACCCAGTACTTC	TRBV7-3	TRBJ2-5	14	.	.
CASSKRDRGGTSGRPLTTNEQFF	TGTGCCAGCAGCAAGCGGGACAGGGGTGGAACTAGCGGGAGGCCCCTAACTACCAATGAGCAGTTCTTC	TRBV21-1	TRBJ2-1	23	.	.
CASSLGQGSSGANVLTF	TGTGCCAGCAGCCTAGGGCAGGGGAGCTCTGGGGCCAACGTCCTGACTTTC	TRBV9	TRBJ2-6	17	.	.
CASRRQGGELFF	TGTGCCAGCAGAAGACAGGGCGGGGAGCTGTTTTTT	TRBV2	TRBJ2-2	12	TRBD1	.
CASSSSGGVTGELFF	TGTGCCAGTAGCTCTAGCGGGGGGGTGACCGGGGAGCTGTTTTTT	TRBV19	TRBJ2-2	15	TRBD2	.
CASSLNRGRWENYGYTF	TGTGCCAGCAGCTTAAACAGGGGGCGTTGGGAGAACTATGGCTACACCTTC	TRBV7-2	TRBJ1-2	17	TRBD1	.
CASSLFGGEGAYEQYF	TGTGCCAGCAGCTTGTTCGGGGGGGAGGGAGCTTACGAGCAGTACTTC	TRBV5-5	TRBJ2-7	16	TRBD2	.
CASSLDPRGVTDTQYF	TGTGCCAGCAGCTTAGATCCCCGGGGGGTCACAGATACGCAGTATTTT	TRBV11-2	TRBJ2-3	16	TRBD2	.
CAWKSNLGQIYNEQFF	TGTGCCTGGAAATCGAACTTAGGACAGATTTACAATGAGCAGTTCTTC	TRBV30	TRBJ2-1	16	.	.
CASSLAATGSEQYF	TGCGCCAGCAGCTTGGCGGCGACAGGGTCCGAGCAGTACTTC	TRBV5-1	TRBJ2-7	14	TRBD1	.
CASSLDGRDGEKLFF	TGTGCCAGCAGCTTAGACGGGCGAGATGGTGAAAAACTGTTTTTT	TRBV7-9	TRBJ1-4	15	.	.
CASSIGTGALKVAKNIQYF	TGTGCCAGTAGTATAGGGACAGGGGCGCTTAAGGTAGCCAAAAACATTCAGTACTTC	TRBV19	TRBJ2-4	19	TRBD1	.
CASSGSSPSSYNEQFF	TGTGCCAGCAGTGGATCTAGCCCGAGCTCCTACAATGAGCAGTTCTTC	TRBV2	TRBJ2-1	16	.	.
CASKGQPNQPQHF	TGTGCCAGCAAGGGACAGCCCAATCAGCCCCAGCATTTT	TRBV2	TRBJ1-5	13	TRBD1	.
CASRLAAYNEQFF	TGTGCCAGCAGACTAGCGGCCTACAATGAGCAGTTCTTC	TRBV2	TRBJ2-1	13	TRBD2	.
CASSHRTGRGQDRGNTIYF	TGTGCCAGCAGCCACCGAACGGGGAGGGGACAGGACCGAGGAAACACCATATATTTT	TRBV7-8	TRBJ1-3	19	TRBD1	few
CASSIYRGGHYEQYF	TGTGCCAGTAGTATATACCGGGGAGGGCACTACGAGCAGTACTTC	TRBV19	TRBJ2-7	15	TRBD2	.
CASSNPSGANEQFF	TGTGCCAGTAGTAACCCTAGCGGGGCGAATGAGCAGTTCTTC	TRBV19	TRBJ2-1	14	TRBD2	.
CASSSHRDVTYEQYF	TGTGCCAGTAGTAGCCACAGGGATGTTACCTACGAGCAGTACTTC	TRBV19	TRBJ2-7	15	.	.
CASSLNRRDPITETQYF	TGCGCCAGCAGCTTGAATCGAAGGGACCCTATCACCGAGACCCAGTACTTC	TRBV5-1	TRBJ2-5	17	.	few
CASSLRQWFGTEAFF	TGTGCCAGCAGCCTTCGACAATGGTTCGGGACTGAAGCTTTCTTT	TRBV5-6	TRBJ1-1	15	.	.
CASGSGPKSSYEQYF	TGTGCCAGTGGTTCCGGGCCCAAGTCCTCCTACGAGCAGTACTTC	TRBV19	TRBJ2-7	15	.	.
CASSPGSGTGPYEQYF	TGTGCCAGCTCCCCCGGATCCGGGACAGGGCCCTACGAGCAGTACTTC	TRBV18	TRBJ2-7	16	TRBD1	.